This T cell receptor (beta chain) was captured by sequencing in a study of spatial heterogeneity in lung cancer. This clonotype was detected ten times or more. The antigen is unknown. Time point given: sample taken at primary tumor resection. General observations from the study: Expanded intratumoral alpha and beta TCR counts tracked tumor mutation counts.

Looked up from germline, CDR1 is MDHEN and CDR2 is SYDVKM. The germline V and J ends were trimmed by 6 bases and 1 base, with 15 bases remaining between them. The length of the CDR3 is 15 residues. Each CDR3 protein gets one entry after TCRdb re-called the 5' RACE reads with MiXCR. This sample has 16,000 or so distinct CDR3 sequences; approximately 7% occur once, and the top ten carry about 19%. The chain has TRBV28 and TRBJ1-1; possibly TRBD1 for D (6 bases). This sequence originates from a female donor with early-stage non-small cell lung cancer. This material consisted of lung tumor tissue, taken at surgery. CDR3 loop: CASRGPGVWNTEAFF. CDR3 coding DNA: TGTGCCAGCAGAGGGCCAGGGGTGTGGAACACTGAAGCTTTCTTT.